The next 17 T cell receptor beta chains were all read from a single sample in a study of blood T cell repertoires in COVID-19. Clones were sequenced by immunoSEQ multiplex PCR, and TCRdb holds only the in-frame ones, with some missing. This sample has 250,000 or so clones, with nearly 95% found just once. The source material was peripheral blood. The receptors come from a man aged 25 to 45 with COVID-19, enrolled during active disease.

The chain combines TRBV5-1 with TRBJ1-6; D gene unclear. The germline CDR1 and CDR2 sequences are SGHRS and YFSETQ. The CDR3 is made up of 16 amino acids. Trimming took off 2 bases at V and 7 bases at J, with 16 bases between the two ends. CDR3 protein: CASSLAMGSGNSPLHF. CDR3 sequence (DNA): TGCGCCAGCAGCTTAGCTATGGGATCGGGAAATTCACCCCTCCACTTT.

The V gene is TRBV11-2, the J gene TRBJ1-1; TRBD1 might be the D (5 bases). CDR3 length: 13 amino acids. The V end was cut by 0 bases, the J end by 3 bases, with 5 bases between. The V gene's germline CDR1 is SGHAT and CDR2 FQNNGV. The DNA for the CDR3 is TGTGCCAGCAGCTTAGACAGGGACACTGAAGCTTTCTTT. As protein: CASSLDRDTEAFF.

This rearrangement joins TRBV3-1 (or the pseudogene TRBV3-2) to TRBJ1-6, with D tentatively TRBD1 (5 bases). Trimming removed 2 bases from V and 7 bases from J, with 12 bases in between. This CDR3 comprises 15 residues. Germline CDR1 is LGHDT and CDR2 is YNNKEL (reference sequence). CDR3 loop: CASSQSNQGNSPLHF. The CDR3 coding sequence is TGTGCCAGCAGCCAATCTAACCAGGGAAATTCACCCCTCCACTTT.

The chain carries TRBV5-5 and TRBJ1-1, with D perhaps TRBD1 (6 bases). The germline CDR1 and CDR2 sequences are SGHKS and YYEKEE (reference sequence). CDR3 length equals 13 residues. With 2 bases removed from V and 6 bases from J, the gap between germline ends came to 11 bases. CDR3 DNA: TGTGCCAGCAGCTTAATCCCAGGGGCTGAAGCTTTCTTT. Amino acids: CASSLIPGAEAFF.

The chain recombines TRBV6-5 with TRBJ1-2; D unclear. The ends were cut back, 9 bases at V and 4 bases at J, with 9 bases in the middle. Germline-derived CDR1 and CDR2 are MNHEY and SVGAGI. The CDR3 totals 11 residues. CDR3 sequence reads: CASAASYGYTF. CDR3 nucleotide sequence: TGTGCCAGTGCCGCCAGCTATGGCTACACCTTC.

V gene TRBV9 combines with J gene TRBJ1-6, with 10 bases that match TRBD1. Per germline, CDR1 SGDLS and CDR2 YYNGEE. Trimming took 4 bases from V and 8 from J; bases not matched to a gene: 12. This CDR3 comprises 17 residues. This CDR3 is CASSNPPGQGTDSPLHF. Here the CDR3 DNA reads TGTGCCAGCAGCAACCCACCGGGACAGGGGACGGATTCACCCCTCCACTTT.

J is TRBJ2-1 and V is TRBV5-1; a weak D match, TRBD1 (6 bases). The CDR3 consists of 18 residues. Germline values: CDR1 SGHRS, CDR2 YFSETQ. The ends were cut back, 0 bases at V and 2 bases at J, with 18 bases in the middle. CDR3: CASSLGVPRGKTYNEQFF. In DNA, the CDR3 is TGCGCCAGCAGCTTGGGGGTTCCGAGGGGGAAGACCTACAATGAGCAGTTCTTC. Full variable domain (missing parts from reference TRBV5-1 and TRBJ2-1): KAGVTQTPRYLIKTRGQQVTLSCSPISGHRSVSWYQQTPGQGLQFLFEYFSETQRNKGNFPGRFSGRQFSNSRSEMNVSTLELGDSALYLCASSLGVPRGKTYNEQFFGPGTRLTVL.

This sequence joins TRBV5-1 and TRBJ2-3; no reliable D call. This CDR3 is built from 16 residues. Trimming shortened V by 0 bases and J by 0 bases, and 11 bases separated the two germline ends. Germline CDR1 SGHRS, CDR2 YFSETQ. The CDR3 loop is CASSLVPGLSTDTQYF. The DNA of the CDR3 is TGCGCCAGCAGCTTGGTTCCCGGGTTGAGCACAGATACGCAGTATTTT.

This clone was seen just once. The V call is TRBV9, the J call TRBJ1-1; D possibly corresponds to TRBD1 (5 bases). Germline-derived CDR1 and CDR2 are SGDLS and YYNGEE. This CDR3 region has 15 residues. Trimming removed 3 bases from V and 4 bases from J, with 16 bases in between. The CDR3 DNA sequence: TGTGCCAGCAGCGGACGACCTCAGGGTCCCACTGAAGCTTTCTTT. As protein: CASSGRPQGPTEAFF.

This clone was seen once. The V call is TRBV5-1, the J call TRBJ2-3; 10 bases align to TRBD2. Trimming cost V 1 base and J 4 bases; bases outside gene matches: 6. Germline V CDR1 and CDR2: SGHRS, YFSETQ. CDR3 length equals 16 residues. The CDR3 loop reads CASSLYTGTSADTQYF. The CDR3 coding sequence is TGCGCCAGCAGCTTGTATACCGGGACTAGCGCAGATACGCAGTATTTT.

The V and J genes are TRBV6-2 or TRBV6-3 and TRBJ2-2, with 11 bases lining up with TRBD2. Trimming cost V 6 bases and J 7 bases; bases outside gene matches: 22. The CDR3 length is 20 residues. The V gene's germline CDR1 is MNHEY and CDR2 SVGEGT. CDR3 in amino acids: CASSPPHDRLAGNQGGELFF. The CDR3 nucleotides read TGTGCCAGCAGCCCTCCTCACGATCGACTAGCGGGGAATCAGGGCGGGGAGCTGTTTTTT.

The chain carries TRBV28 and TRBJ1-2; TRBD1 aligns across 9 bases. Trimming took 6 bases from V and 7 from J; bases not matched to a gene: 3. Per the germline V gene, CDR1 is MDHEN and CDR2 is SYDVKM. The length of the CDR3 is 12 residues. The CDR3 DNA follows: TGTGCCAGCAGAACAGGGGGCCCTGGCTACACCTTC. Protein: CASRTGGPGYTF.

The rearrangement joins TRBV11-1 to TRBJ2-5; 10 bases match TRBD1. This CDR3 region has 14 residues. V lost 4 bases, J lost 5 bases, and 4 bases stayed unmatched. CDR1 is SGHAT and CDR2 is FQDESV in the germline V gene (reference sequence). This CDR3 is CASSSTDRGETQYF. Here the CDR3 DNA reads TGTGCCAGCAGCTCAACGGACAGGGGGGAGACCCAGTACTTC.

The chain couples TRBV2 to TRBJ1-5, with 9 bases aligning to TRBD1. V gave up 1 base and J gave up 7 bases; unmatched junction bases: 5. CDR3 length: 15 amino acids. Germline V gene lookup returns CDR1 SNHLY and CDR2 FYNNEI. For the CDR3, the DNA is TGTGCCAGCAGTGAAGTCGGGGACAGGGAACAGCCCCAGCATTTT. Translation gives CASSEVGDREQPQHF.

To note about this clone: This CDR3 is also generated by other DNA sequences in the sample. This chain uses TRBV27 with TRBJ2-7, with TRBD2 as a possible D gene (5 bases). This CDR3 contains 13 residues. V shed 5 bases and J shed 4 bases, with 12 bases lying between them. Germline loops: CDR1 MNHEY, CDR2 SMNVEV (reference sequence). The CDR3 is CASSATGGYEQYF. The DNA of the CDR3 is TGTGCCAGCAGTGCTACTGGCGGGTACGAGCAGTACTTC.

The chain combines TRBV9 with TRBJ2-7; no firm D call. Germline CDR1 and CDR2: SGDLS and YYNGEE. The ends were cut back, 0 bases at V and 0 bases at J, with 10 bases in the middle. The CDR3 extends over 15 amino acids. Here the CDR3 DNA reads TGTGCCAGCAGCGTAGACATTAGCCTCTCCTACGAGCAGTACTTC. It specifies CASSVDISLSYEQYF.

The chain recombines TRBV5-1 with TRBJ1-4; a possible D gene is TRBD1 (6 bases). Germline values: CDR1 SGHRS, CDR2 YFSETQ. CDR3 length equals 14 residues. With 0 bases removed from V and 10 bases from J, the gap between germline ends came to 13 bases. CDR3 amino acids: CASSLDRVQGKLFF. CDR3 DNA: TGCGCCAGCAGCTTGGACAGGGTTCAGGGAAAACTGTTTTTT.